This TCR beta chain appears in the sequencing data of a study of identifying expanded T cells in peripheral blood. Findings and limits, study-wide: Variance in clone template counts between approximately 2-week samples significantly increased with total template count across all healthy donors. About 1.2 clones differed between technical replicates, versus approximately 17 and 20 over time.

Healthy donors had no documented immune events, such as infections, while sampled. Regarding this clone: Its antigen is not identified. A read error may be the cause here, since a much bigger clone is one base away. This CDR3 is also generated by other DNA sequences in the sample.

CDR1 and CDR2 (germline): SGDLS, YYNGEE. The CDR3 runs 15 residues. Generated by immunoSEQ multiplex PCR, the TCRdb table keeps only in-frame clones and is missing some. Of around 120,000 clones listed, roughly 84% were seen once; the top ten hold 3.3%. This clonotype originated in a person between 18 and 75 years old in good health. The chain joins TRBV9 to TRBJ2-5, with 9 bases fitting TRBD2. Specimen: blood. This CDR3 reads CASSVRGGGAETQYF. CDR3 nucleotides: TGTGCCAGTAGCGTCCGTGGCGGGGGGGCGGAGACCCAGTACTTC.